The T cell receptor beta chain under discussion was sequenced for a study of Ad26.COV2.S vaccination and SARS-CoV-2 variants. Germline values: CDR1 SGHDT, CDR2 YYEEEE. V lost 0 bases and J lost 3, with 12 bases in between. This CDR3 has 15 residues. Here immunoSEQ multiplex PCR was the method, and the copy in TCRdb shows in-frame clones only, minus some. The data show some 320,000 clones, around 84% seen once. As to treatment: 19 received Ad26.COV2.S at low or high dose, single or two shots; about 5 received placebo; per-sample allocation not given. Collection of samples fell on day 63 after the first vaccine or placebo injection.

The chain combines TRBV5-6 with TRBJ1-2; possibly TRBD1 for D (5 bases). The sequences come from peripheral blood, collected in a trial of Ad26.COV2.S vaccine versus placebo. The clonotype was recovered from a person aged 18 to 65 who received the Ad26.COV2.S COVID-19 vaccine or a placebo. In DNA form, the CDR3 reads TGTGCCAGCAGCTTGGTGGGGGGGATGGACTATGGCTACACCTTC. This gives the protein CASSLVGGMDYGYTF.